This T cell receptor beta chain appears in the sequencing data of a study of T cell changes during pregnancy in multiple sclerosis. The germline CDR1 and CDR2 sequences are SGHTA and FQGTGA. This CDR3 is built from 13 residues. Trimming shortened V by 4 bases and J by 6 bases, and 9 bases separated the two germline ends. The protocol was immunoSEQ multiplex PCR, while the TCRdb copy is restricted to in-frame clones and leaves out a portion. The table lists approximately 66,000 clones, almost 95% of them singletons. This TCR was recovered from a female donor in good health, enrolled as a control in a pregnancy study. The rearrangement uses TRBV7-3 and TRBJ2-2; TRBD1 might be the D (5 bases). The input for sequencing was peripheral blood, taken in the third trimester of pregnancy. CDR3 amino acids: CASSSQGPGELFF. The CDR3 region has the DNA TGTGCCAGCAGCTCCCAGGGTCCCGGGGAGCTGTTTTTT.